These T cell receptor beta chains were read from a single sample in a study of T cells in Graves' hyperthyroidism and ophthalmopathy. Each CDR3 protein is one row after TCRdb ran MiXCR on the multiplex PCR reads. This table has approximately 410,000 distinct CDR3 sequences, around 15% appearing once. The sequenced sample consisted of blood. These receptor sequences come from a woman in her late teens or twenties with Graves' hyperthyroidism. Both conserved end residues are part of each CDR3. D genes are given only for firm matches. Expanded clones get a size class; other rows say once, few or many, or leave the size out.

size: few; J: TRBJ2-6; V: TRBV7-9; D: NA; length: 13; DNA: TGTGCCGTCATTGGATCTGGGGCCAACGTCCTGACTTTC; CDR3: CAVIGSGANVLTF
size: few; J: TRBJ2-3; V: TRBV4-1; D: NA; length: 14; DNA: TGCGCCAGCAGCCAAGAGACCCCCACAGATACGCAGTATTTT; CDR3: CASSQETPTDTQYF
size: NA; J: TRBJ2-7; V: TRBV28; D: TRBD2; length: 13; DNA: TGTGCCAACAGGAGGGGAGGGAGCTACGAGCAGTACTTC; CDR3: CANRRGGSYEQYF
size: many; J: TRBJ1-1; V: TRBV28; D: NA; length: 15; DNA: TGTGCCAGCAGTCAAGCGGGACTTATGAACACTGAAGCTTTCTTT; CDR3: CASSQAGLMNTEAFF
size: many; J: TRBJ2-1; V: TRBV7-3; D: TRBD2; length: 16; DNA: TGTGCCAGCAGCTTATCCGGGGCTAGCGGGAGAAATGAGCAGTTCTTC; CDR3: CASSLSGASGRNEQFF
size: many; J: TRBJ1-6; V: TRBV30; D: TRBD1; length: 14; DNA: TGTGCCTGGAGTCCCCTGACAGGGAGGTCACCCCTCCACTTT; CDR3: CAWSPLTGRSPLHF
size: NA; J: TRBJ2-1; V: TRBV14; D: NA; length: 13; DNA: TGTGCCAGCAGCCAAGTGGAATACAATGAGCAGTTCTTC; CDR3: CASSQVEYNEQFF
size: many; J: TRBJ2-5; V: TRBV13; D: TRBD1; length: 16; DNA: TGTGCCAGCAGCCCCGAGCCAGGCAGGGGGTCTGAGACCCAGTACTTC; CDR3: CASSPEPGRGSETQYF
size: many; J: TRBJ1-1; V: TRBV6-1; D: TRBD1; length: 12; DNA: TGTGCCAGCAGTGAAGGCAGGGGGCCTGCTTTCTTT; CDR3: CASSEGRGPAFF
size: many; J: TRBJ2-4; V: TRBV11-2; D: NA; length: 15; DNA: TGTGCCAGCAGCCAATTTCAAGGGCGGCGGAACATTCAGTACTTC; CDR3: CASSQFQGRRNIQYF
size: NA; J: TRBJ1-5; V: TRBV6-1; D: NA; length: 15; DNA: TGTGCCAGCAGTGATCGGTTTACAGGGAATCAGCCCCAGCATTTC; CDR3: CASSDRFTGNQPQHF
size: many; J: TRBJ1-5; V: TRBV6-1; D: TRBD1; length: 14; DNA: TGTGCCAGCAGTGAACCAGGGGGCCCCTCGCCCCAGCATTTT; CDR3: CASSEPGGPSPQHF
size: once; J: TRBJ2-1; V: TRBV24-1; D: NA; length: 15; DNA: TGTGCCACCAGTGACACCGGGAATATTTACAATGAGCAGTTCTTC; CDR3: CATSDTGNIYNEQFF
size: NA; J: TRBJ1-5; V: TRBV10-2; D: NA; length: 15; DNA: TGCGCCAGCAGACCCCAGGGTAATAGCAATCAGCCCCAGCATTTT; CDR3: CASRPQGNSNQPQHF
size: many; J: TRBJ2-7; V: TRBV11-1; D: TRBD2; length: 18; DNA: TGTGCCAGCAGCCCCAGGACTAGCGGGAGTTGGGGCTCCTACGAGCAGTACTTC; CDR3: CASSPRTSGSWGSYEQYF
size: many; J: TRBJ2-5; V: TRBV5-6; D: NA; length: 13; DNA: TGTGCCAGCAGCAAGGGGGTCGGGGAGACCCAGTACTTC; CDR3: CASSKGVGETQYF
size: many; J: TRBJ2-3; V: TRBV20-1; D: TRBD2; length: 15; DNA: TGCAGTGCTAGAGACCCCGGGGGGTACGGAGATACGCAGTATTTT; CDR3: CSARDPGGYGDTQYF
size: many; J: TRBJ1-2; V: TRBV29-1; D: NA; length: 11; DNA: TGCAGCGTGCTGGGAGGCGATGGCTACACCTTC; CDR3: CSVLGGDGYTF
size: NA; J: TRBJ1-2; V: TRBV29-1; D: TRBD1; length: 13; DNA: TGCAGCGTGGAGACAGGGGGCCACTATGGCTACACCTTC; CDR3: CSVETGGHYGYTF
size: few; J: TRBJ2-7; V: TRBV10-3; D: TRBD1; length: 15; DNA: TGTGCCATCAGTGCGGCGGCAGGGGGTTACTACGAGCAGTACTTC; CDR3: CAISAAAGGYYEQYF
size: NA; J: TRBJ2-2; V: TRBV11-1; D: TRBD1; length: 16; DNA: TGTGCCAGCAGCCGAAACACAGGGGTTTACACCGGGGAGCTGTTTTTT; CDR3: CASSRNTGVYTGELFF
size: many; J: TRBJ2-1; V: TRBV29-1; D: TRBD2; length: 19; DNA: TGCAGCGTTGAGGGGACTAGCGGGAGGGGACAGAGCTCCTACAATGAGCAGTTCTTC; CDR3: CSVEGTSGRGQSSYNEQFF
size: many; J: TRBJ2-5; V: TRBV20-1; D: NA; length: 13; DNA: TGCAGTGCTAGAGACAACTACCAAGAGACCCAGTACTTC; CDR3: CSARDNYQETQYF
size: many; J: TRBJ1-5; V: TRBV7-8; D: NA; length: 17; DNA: TGTGCCAGCACCCAACTCCGGATCCGGGAGACCAATCAGCCCCAGCATTTT; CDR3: CASTQLRIRETNQPQHF
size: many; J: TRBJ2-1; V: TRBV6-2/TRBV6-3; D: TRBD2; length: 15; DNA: TGTGCCAGCAGTTACGCTGGACTAGCCCTAGTTTCGCAGTTCTTC; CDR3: CASSYAGLALVSQFF
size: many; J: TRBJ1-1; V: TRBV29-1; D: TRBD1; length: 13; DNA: TGCAGCGTGGTTGGACAGGGGGGGACTGAAGCTTTCTTT; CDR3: CSVVGQGGTEAFF
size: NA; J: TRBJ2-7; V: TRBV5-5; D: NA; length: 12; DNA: TGTGCCAGCAGCCCCCCCTTTGGCGAGCAGTACTTC; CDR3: CASSPPFGEQYF
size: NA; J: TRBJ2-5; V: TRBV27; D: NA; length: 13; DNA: TGTGCCAGCAAAGTGCAGTACCAAGAGACCCAGTACTTC; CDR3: CASKVQYQETQYF
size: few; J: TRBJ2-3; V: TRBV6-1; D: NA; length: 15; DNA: TGTGCCAGCAGTGGGACAGTCGAGAGCACAGATACGCAGTATTTT; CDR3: CASSGTVESTDTQYF
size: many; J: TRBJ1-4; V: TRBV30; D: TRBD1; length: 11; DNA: TGTGCCTGGCAGGGGGCCGAAAAACTGTTTTTT; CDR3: CAWQGAEKLFF